A selection of T cell receptor beta chains follows, all from one sample in a study of response to subunit inactivated influenza vaccine. TCRdb processed the RT-PCR reads anew with MiXCR; each CDR3 protein has one entry. The sample yields approximately 300,000 distinct CDR3 sequences, about 20% seen once. The sample was PBMCs from blood, taken less than 22 months after vaccination. Receptors were obtained from a man between 50 and 70 years old who received an inactivated influenza vaccine. The CDR3 runs from the conserved cysteine through the conserved F or W. A D gene is named only where the DNA matches it firmly. Clone sizes are given selectively: once, few, many, or a class where the clone is expanded.

CDR3nt	CDR3aa	j_gene	abundance	v_gene	d_gene
TGCAGTGCTAGAGCGATCCTAGCGGGAGGGCCCCCAGATACGCAGTATTTT	CSARAILAGGPPDTQYF	TRBJ2-3	once	TRBV20-1	TRBD2
TGTGCCAGCAGCCCGGACGGTTACAATGAGCAGTTCTTC	CASSPDGYNEQFF	TRBJ2-1	few	TRBV7-2	NA
TGCGCCAGCACCTGGGGACAGGGGGCCGGCGGGGAGCTGTTTTTT	CASTWGQGAGGELFF	TRBJ2-2	NA	TRBV4-3	TRBD1
TGTGCCAGCTCACCAAATGACAGTTGGCTCCAAGCTTTCTTT	CASSPNDSWLQAFF	TRBJ1-1	many	TRBV18	NA
TGTGCCAGCAGCTCCCGGACAGGGTTCACCGGGGAGCTGTTTTTT	CASSSRTGFTGELFF	TRBJ2-2	NA	TRBV5-6	TRBD1
TGTGCCAGCAGCTTAACCAGGGCAGAGACCCAGTACTTC	CASSLTRAETQYF	TRBJ2-5	NA	TRBV7-3	NA
TGTGCCAGCAGCCAAGCAGGTGCTACAGATACGCAGTATTTT	CASSQAGATDTQYF	TRBJ2-3	NA	TRBV3-1	NA
TGCGCCAGCAGCCAGGGACCGGCTAACTATGGCTACACCTTC	CASSQGPANYGYTF	TRBJ1-2	few	TRBV4-1	NA
TGCGCCAGCAGCCAAGTACACAGGGGGCAATACGAGCAGTACTTC	CASSQVHRGQYEQYF	TRBJ2-7	many	TRBV4-1	TRBD1
TGTGCCAGCAGCCAAGATACCGGGGGATGGAATGAGCAGTTCTTC	CASSQDTGGWNEQFF	TRBJ2-1	NA	TRBV3-1	NA
TGCGCCAGCAGCGCGACGGACGTTCCCTATCAGCCCCAGCATTTT	CASSATDVPYQPQHF	TRBJ1-5	few	TRBV4-1	NA
TGTGCCAGCGGTCTTGGGGGCACTGAAGCTTTCTTT	CASGLGGTEAFF	TRBJ1-1	NA	TRBV7-2	NA
TGTGCCATCGCCGGACAGGGAGGTATGAACACTGAAGCTTTCTTT	CAIAGQGGMNTEAFF	TRBJ1-1	many	TRBV10-3	TRBD1
TGTGCCAGCAGCTCCCGGGGGGGGGCGCGGAACACTGAAGCTTTCTTT	CASSSRGGARNTEAFF	TRBJ1-1	NA	TRBV7-8	NA
TGTGCCAGCAGCCAAATGGGACTAGCGGACAATGAGCAGTTCTTC	CASSQMGLADNEQFF	TRBJ2-1	few	TRBV7-2	TRBD2
TGTGCCATCAGTGAGCAGGGACTCTCCGGGGGGGAGCAGTTCTTC	CAISEQGLSGGEQFF	TRBJ2-1	few	TRBV10-3	TRBD2
TGTGCCAGCAGTCCGAGTGGCAGGAACACTGAAGCTTTCTTT	CASSPSGRNTEAFF	TRBJ1-1	many	TRBV12-3/TRBV12-4	NA
TGTGCCAGCAGTCGTAGGGGGGCCCTAATGAACACTGAAGCTTTCTTT	CASSRRGALMNTEAFF	TRBJ1-1	NA	TRBV6-2/TRBV6-3	NA
TGTGCCAGCGCATACAGGGGTAGCACAGATACGCAGTATTTT	CASAYRGSTDTQYF	TRBJ2-3	NA	TRBV13	TRBD1
TGTGCCAGCAGTGAGTGGGGGACTGATAATTCACCCCTCCACTTT	CASSEWGTDNSPLHF	TRBJ1-6	many	TRBV2	NA
TGTGCCAGCTCCTCTGGGGGTCAAGCCTCTTCCTACGAGCAGTACTTC	CASSSGGQASSYEQYF	TRBJ2-7	NA	TRBV3-1	NA
TGTGCCAGCAGCGTAGCTGGGCCAGCTAACTATGGCTACACCTTC	CASSVAGPANYGYTF	TRBJ1-2	many	TRBV9	NA
TGTGCCAGCAGCTTCCGGACGGGCTCCTACGAGCAGTACTTC	CASSFRTGSYEQYF	TRBJ2-7	NA	TRBV7-8	NA
TGTGCCAGCAGCGTATCTTTTAACTATGGCTACACCTTC	CASSVSFNYGYTF	TRBJ1-2	NA	TRBV9	NA